A single sample gave rise to the 21 T cell receptor beta chains below, sequenced in a study of PD-1 blockade in classical Hodgkin lymphoma. The time point is: cycle 4 day 1 (C4D1), after five to seven weeks of nivolumab. Each patient relapsed following autologous stem cell transplantation, and prior brentuximab vedotin exposure differed. Assay: immunoSEQ multiplex PCR; the TCRdb copy retains only in-frame clones and omits some. The profile shows 15,000 to 20,000 clones, roughly 65% of them singletons. The sequencing here drew on peripheral blood mononuclear cells (PBMCs), taken before the fourth cycle of nivolumab. The receptor source for this set is a human donor with classical Hodgkin lymphoma.

The chain has TRBV6-5 and TRBJ1-5; no reliable D call. V gave up 2 bases and J gave up 3 bases, with 8 bases separating them. Germline V gene data show CDR1 as MNHEY and CDR2 as SVGAGI. The CDR3 has 14 amino acids. The CDR3 DNA reads as TGTGCCAGCAGTTACGAGGCACCCAATCAGCCCCAGCATTTT. Encoded protein: CASSYEAPNQPQHF.

The chain uses TRBV6-5 and TRBJ2-2; D possibly corresponds to TRBD1 (7 bases). Germline lookup yields CDR1 MNHEY and CDR2 SVGAGI. This CDR3 has 14 residues. Trimming took off 5 bases at V and 5 bases at J, with 12 bases between the two ends. CDR3 nucleotide sequence: TGTGCCAGCAGTCGACCAGGGGGGACCGGGGAGCTGTTTTTT. It yields the protein CASSRPGGTGELFF.

The V gene is TRBV5-1, the J gene TRBJ2-1; 9 bases match TRBD2. J lost 10 bases, V lost 8 bases, and 19 bases had no gene match. The CDR3 is 16 amino acids. Germline V CDR1 and CDR2: SGHRS, YFSETQ. The chain's CDR3 is CASSSAILAGPGEQFF. In nucleotides, the CDR3 is TGCGCCAGTTCCTCGGCAATACTAGCGGGTCCCGGGGAGCAGTTCTTC.

The chain links TRBV7-9 to TRBJ2-1; maybe TRBD2 (5 bases). The CDR3 runs to 15 residues. Germline CDR1 reads SEHNR; CDR2 reads FQNEAQ (reference sequence). V lost 5 bases, J lost 8 bases, and 19 bases lay in between. This CDR3 reads CASSRTLDRLDEQFF. In DNA, the CDR3 is TGTGCCAGCAGCCGCACACTAGATAGGTTGGATGAGCAGTTCTTC.

This clone was counted between two and nine times. V is TRBV27 and J is TRBJ2-3, with no clear D. Germline V gives CDR1 MNHEY, CDR2 SMNVEV (reference sequence). The CDR3 has 16 residues. V was clipped by 4 bases and J by 0 bases, with 14 bases between them. The CDR3 loop reads CASSSQDWESTDTQYF. For the CDR3, the DNA is TGTGCCAGCAGTTCCCAAGACTGGGAAAGCACAGATACGCAGTATTTT.

This clone was picked up a small number of times. The rearrangement uses TRBV7-3 and TRBJ2-7; TRBD1 is a possible D gene (5 bases). Between the trimmed V and J ends, which lost 8 bases and 4 bases, there was a span of 18 bases. Germline V lookup: CDR1 SGHTA, CDR2 FQGTGA. This CDR3 spans 14 amino acids. The CDR3 nucleotides read TGTGCCAGCTCAGAGGACATCGGTTCGTACGAGCAGTACTTC. This translates into CASSEDIGSYEQYF.

Here the CDR3 DNA reads TGTGCCAGCTCACCCTGGAACAGGGGAGCCTATGGCTACACCTTC. Translated: CASSPWNRGAYGYTF. The chain uses TRBV18 and TRBJ1-2; 7 nucleotides agree with TRBD1. Germline CDR1 KGHSH, CDR2 LQKENI. Trimming at V came to 3 bases and at J to 4 bases, leaving 8 bases not matched to a gene. The CDR3 contains 15 residues.

The chain combines TRBV29-1 with TRBJ2-1, with 8 nucleotides matching TRBD1. CDR3 length: 13 amino acids. CDR1 is SQVTM, CDR2 ANQGSEA, per germline. J was trimmed by 9 bases and V by 0 bases; bases with no gene match: 4. CDR3 amino acids: CSVEEGQGLEQFF. Here the CDR3 DNA reads TGCAGCGTTGAAGAAGGACAGGGCCTTGAGCAGTTCTTC.

This clone was counted only a few times. One end of the junction does not line up with germline, which may come from a read error. This chain joins TRBV5-1 and TRBJ1-5; D is unclear. The CDR3 is 14 residues long. Germline-derived CDR1 and CDR2 are SGHRS and YFSETQ. CDR3 bases: TGTGCCAGCAGCCCGGGCGGGGGCAATCAGCCCCAGCATTTT. As protein: CASSPGGGNQPQHF. The full variable domain, in which reference TRBV5-1 and TRBJ1-5 provide the parts outside the CDR3, is KAGVTQTPRYLIKTRGQQVTLSCSPISGHRSVSWYQQTPGQGLQFLFEYFSETQRNKGNFPGRFSGRQFSNSRSEMNVSTLELGDSALYLCASSPGGGNQPQHFGDGTRLSIL.

This clone has more than one count but fewer than ten. The J gene is TRBJ2-1, the V gene TRBV28, with 9 positions matching TRBD1. This CDR3 is 14 amino acids long. Germline CDR1 MDHEN, CDR2 SYDVKM. Trimming cost V 8 bases and J 4 bases; bases outside gene matches: 6. As DNA, the CDR3 is TGTGCCAGCGAAAACAGGGGGCTTTACAATGAGCAGTTCTTC. Its protein product is CASENRGLYNEQFF.

The chain employs TRBV7-9 and TRBJ2-1; D not certain. The CDR3 has 12 amino acids. Trimming removed 5 bases at V and 8 bases at J, with 10 bases between. Per the germline V gene, CDR1 is SEHNR and CDR2 is FQNEAQ (reference sequence). For the CDR3, the DNA is TGTGCCAGCAGCCCTAGTGCACATGAGCAGTTCTTC. It encodes CASSPSAHEQFF.

This sequence joins TRBV18 and TRBJ2-7, with 7 bases identical to TRBD1. The CDR3 sequence is 18 residues long. V dropped 6 bases and J dropped 3; count of bases not matched to a gene: 20. Germline-derived CDR1 and CDR2 are KGHSH and LQKENI. The CDR3 region is CASSQEDVRQGGLYEQYF. The DNA of the CDR3 is TGTGCCAGCTCCCAAGAGGACGTCCGACAGGGCGGTCTCTACGAGCAGTACTTC.

The chain recombines TRBV6-5 with TRBJ2-1, with 10 bases lining up with TRBD2. V lost 10 bases to trimming and J lost 9 bases; unmatched junction nucleotides: 15. Germline V CDR1 and CDR2: MNHEY, SVGAGI. This CDR3 comprises 15 residues. For the CDR3, the DNA is TGTGCCACCTTCCCTGCCAGCGGGAGGGCGGGTGAGCAGTTCTTC. This codes for CATFPASGRAGEQFF.

This chain uses TRBV5-6 with TRBJ2-5; 14 positions agree with TRBD2. This CDR3 is built from 18 residues. With V trimmed by 4 bases and J by 11 bases, 19 bases remained unmatched. Per the germline V gene, CDR1 is SGHDT and CDR2 is YYEEEE. The chain's CDR3 is CASSGGSLGLAGVIEQYF. The CDR3 DNA reads TGTGCCAGCAGCGGGGGGAGTTTGGGACTAGCGGGAGTCATTGAGCAGTACTTC. Drawing the rest from reference TRBV5-6 and TRBJ2-5, the complete variable domain is DAGVTQSPTHLIKTRGQQVTLRCSPKSGHDTVSWYQQALGQGPQFIFQYYEEEERQRGNFPDRFSGHQFPNYSSELNVNALLLGDSALYLCASSGGSLGLAGVIEQYFGPGTRLLVL.

To note about this clone: The junction does not match germline at one end; this may be a read error. Other DNA sequences within the sample encode an identical CDR3. This chain uses TRBV27 with TRBJ1-1, with TRBD1 identical over 7 bases. CDR1 and CDR2 (germline): MNHEY, SMNVEV (reference sequence). The CDR3 is 14 amino acids. The CDR3 protein is CASSFRQGNTEAFF. The CDR3 nucleotides read TGTGCTAGCAGTTTTAGACAGGGGAACACTGAAGCTTTCTTT.

This clone was found once. Distinct nucleotide sequences in the sample also encode this CDR3. V gene TRBV10-3 combines with J gene TRBJ1-5; D uncertain. The length of the CDR3 is 13 residues. Trimming shortened V by 0 bases and J by 7 bases, and 7 bases separated the two germline ends. The germline V gene encodes CDR1 ENHRY and CDR2 SYGVKD. The chain's CDR3 is CAISESVGQPQHF. The DNA for the CDR3 is TGTGCCATCAGTGAGTCTGTGGGGCAGCCCCAGCATTTT.

The genes are TRBV5-4 and TRBJ2-2; D call uncertain. CDR3 length: 15 residues. Germline assignment: CDR1 SGHNT and CDR2 YYREEE (reference sequence). The germline V and J ends were trimmed by 1 base and 1 base, with 8 bases remaining between them. The CDR3, as DNA: TGTGCCAGCAGCTTGCAGACATTGAACACCGGGGAGCTGTTTTTT. It is translated as CASSLQTLNTGELFF. The complete variable domain, with remaining parts taken from reference TRBV5-4 and TRBJ2-2, reads ETGVTQSPTHLIKTRGQQVTLRCSSQSGHNTVSWYQQALGQGPQFIFQYYREEENGRGNFPPRFSGLQFPNYSSELNVNALELDDSALYLCASSLQTLNTGELFFGEGSRLTVL.

The chain joins TRBV7-2 to TRBJ2-5, with D hard to call. The CDR3 loop spans 16 amino acids. Trimming took off 5 bases at V and 4 bases at J, with 20 bases between the two ends. Germline values: CDR1 SGHTA, CDR2 FQGNSA. CDR3 DNA: TGTGCCAGCAGCCCCCCGTGGCCGACAAGTGGAGAGACCCAGTACTTC. It translates to CASSPPWPTSGETQYF.

The chain has TRBV19 and TRBJ2-1, with a tentative D call TRBD2 (6 bases). Germline lookup yields CDR1 LNHDA and CDR2 SQIVND (reference sequence). The CDR3 is made up of 13 amino acids. V was clipped by 6 bases and J by 4 bases, with 10 bases between them. CDR3 residues: CASSPAGYNEQFF. CDR3 DNA sequence: TGTGCCAGTAGCCCGGCGGGGTACAATGAGCAGTTCTTC.

The chain has TRBV27 and TRBJ2-5, with TRBD2 identical over 9 bases. The CDR3 is 14 amino acids. Germline loops: CDR1 MNHEY, CDR2 SMNVEV (reference sequence). V was clipped by 3 bases and J by 5 bases; unmatched bases: 4. The chain's CDR3 is CASSLVAGVETQYF. CDR3 DNA: TGTGCCAGCAGTTTGGTAGCGGGAGTGGAGACCCAGTACTTC.

The rearrangement joins TRBV29-1 to TRBJ2-1; D is uncertain. The CDR3 totals 11 residues. Germline values: CDR1 SQVTM, CDR2 ANQGSEA. Trimming took off 7 bases at V and 6 bases at J, with 10 bases between the two ends. The CDR3 here is CSARRGNEQFF. In DNA, the CDR3 is TGCAGCGCCCGACGCGGCAATGAGCAGTTCTTC.